The 22 T cell receptor beta chains below all came from one sample that was sequenced in a study of CD8 T cells in Susac syndrome. The authors reverse transcribed roughly 0.5 to 1 ug RNA with random hexamers. In TCRdb, the immunoSEQ multiplex PCR reads were re-called with MiXCR into one record per CDR3 protein. This sample carries 150,000 to 250,000 distinct CDR3 sequences, 90% to 95% of them seen once, and the ten largest clones take 0.093%. The sample comprised CD4+ T cells from PBMCs. Every receptor here comes from a human donor with multiple sclerosis.

CDR3 in amino acids: CSATQRTGNSPLHF. CDR3 nucleotide sequence: TGCAGTGCCACCCAAAGGACCGGTAATTCACCCCTCCACTTT. The chain links TRBV20-1 to TRBJ1-6; D remains unclear. CDR1 DFQATT and CDR2 SNEGSKA come from the germline V gene (reference sequence). With 6 bases removed from V and 6 bases from J, the gap between germline ends came to 15 bases. The CDR3 sequence is 14 residues long.

V usage is TRBV25-1 and J usage is TRBJ2-4; TRBD1 or TRBD2 may be the D gene (5 bases each). This CDR3 region has 15 residues. With 0 bases removed from V and 6 bases from J, the gap between germline ends came to 12 bases. Germline V CDR1 and CDR2: MGHDK, SYGVNS. CDR3 sequence reads: CASSEYWGGGNIQYF. As DNA, the CDR3 is TGTGCCAGCAGTGAATATTGGGGCGGAGGAAACATTCAGTACTTC.

This chain joins TRBV6-5 and TRBJ2-3; D unresolved. Germline CDR1 is MNHEY and CDR2 is SVGAGI. The CDR3 length is 12 residues. Trimming cost V 10 bases and J 0 bases, with 8 bases left between them. The CDR3 bases are TGTGCCACTAAGGACAGCACAGATACGCAGTATTTT. This gives the protein CATKDSTDTQYF.

The J gene is TRBJ2-7, the V gene TRBV12-3 or TRBV12-4; TRBD2 aligns across 7 bases. The CDR3 extends over 15 amino acids. Trimming took 6 bases from V and 3 from J; bases not matched to a gene: 11. CDR3 DNA: TGTGCCAGCAGGGCCCGGGACTACGGATTCTACGAGCAGTACTTC. It specifies CASRARDYGFYEQYF.

V and J are TRBV12-3 or TRBV12-4 and TRBJ1-1; 7 nucleotides agree with TRBD1. CDR3 length: 13 residues. The ends lost 6 bases at V and 5 bases at J; junction bases unmatched: 6. The CDR3 protein is CASSGQVGTEAFF. The CDR3 DNA follows: TGTGCCAGCAGCGGACAGGTGGGGACTGAAGCTTTCTTT.

The chain combines TRBV21-1 with TRBJ1-2. TRBV21-1 has pseudogene status. The CDR3 has 13 amino acids. The CDR3: CASSKEGSGGYTF. DNA of the CDR3: TGTGCCAGCAGCAAAGAGGGTTCGGGCGGCTACACCTTC.

The chain carries TRBV3-1 and TRBJ2-7, with D perhaps matching TRBD1 or TRBD2 (5 bases each). The CDR3 is 13 amino acids. V lost 3 bases and J 5 bases, leaving 11 bases between the germline ends. Germline lookup yields CDR1 LGHDT and CDR2 YNNKEL (reference sequence). The CDR3 DNA is TGTGCCAGCAGCCATTATTTGGGGGACGAGCAGTACTTC. The encoded protein is CASSHYLGDEQYF.

The chain has TRBV6-2 or TRBV6-3 and TRBJ2-7; a weak D match, TRBD2 (5 bases). CDR1 and CDR2 from the germline V gene are MNHEY and SVGEGT. The CDR3 runs to 12 residues. Trimming pared 2 bases from V and 3 bases from J, leaving 5 bases between. The CDR3 loop is CASSYRGYEQYF. The CDR3 coding sequence is TGTGCCAGCAGTTACCGGGGCTACGAGCAGTACTTC.

The sample holds one count of this clonotype. The rearrangement links TRBV20-1 to TRBJ2-1, with 8 bases identical to TRBD1. After removal of 6 bases from V and 8 bases from J, the junction contained 12 bases not matched to a gene. In germline, CDR1 is DFQATT, CDR2 SNEGSKA (reference sequence). This CDR3 comprises 14 residues. CDR3: CSAYRVQGVYEQFF. The CDR3 nucleotides read TGCAGTGCCTACCGGGTACAGGGGGTCTATGAGCAGTTCTTC.

The rearrangement links TRBV7-9 to TRBJ1-6; D gene ambiguous. The V and J ends lost 1 base and 7 bases respectively, with 5 bases between them. The germline CDR1 and CDR2 sequences are SEHNR and FQNEAQ (reference sequence). The CDR3 extends over 13 amino acids. CDR3 sequence: CASSLGGNSPLHF. As DNA, the CDR3 is TGTGCCAGCAGCTTAGGAGGCAATTCACCCCTCCACTTT.

This chain links TRBV20-1 with TRBJ2-1; D possibly corresponds to TRBD1 (5 bases). The CDR3 is made up of 16 amino acids. Between the trimmed V and J ends, which lost 4 bases and 0 bases, there was a span of 16 bases. CDR1 is DFQATT, CDR2 SNEGSKA, per germline (reference sequence). CDR3 DNA sequence: TGCAGTGCTACAGATTGGGGCAGAAGCTCCTACAATGAGCAGTTCTTC. Translating it yields CSATDWGRSSYNEQFF.

The V and J genes are TRBV29-1 and TRBJ1-2; a weak D match, TRBD1 (6 bases). CDR1 is SQVTM, CDR2 ANQGSEA, per germline. V was clipped by 6 bases and J by 3 bases, with 11 bases between them. The CDR3 spans 12 residues. The CDR3 DNA is TGCAGCGTCGCGGCAGGGGACTATGGCTACACCTTC. This gives the protein CSVAAGDYGYTF.

This clonotype has more than one count but fewer than ten. The rearrangement links TRBV11-2 to TRBJ2-5, with 7 nucleotides matching TRBD2. Germline loops: CDR1 SGHAT, CDR2 FQNNGV. CDR3 length equals 13 residues. With 5 bases clipped from V and 5 bases from J, the junction kept 5 bases outside the gene matches. The chain's CDR3 is CASSPVGGETQYF. CDR3 coding DNA: TGTGCCAGCAGCCCCGTGGGGGGGGAGACCCAGTACTTC.

The genes are TRBV9 and TRBJ1-2; the match to TRBD1 covers 7 bases. V lost 4 bases and J lost 6; bases outside the gene matches: 18. CDR1 and CDR2 (germline): SGDLS, YYNGEE. The CDR3 is made up of 17 amino acids. CDR3 sequence reads: CASSPEGRGPSTDGYTF. The DNA of the CDR3 is TGTGCCAGCAGCCCCGAGGGGAGGGGGCCCTCCACCGATGGCTACACCTTC.

The V and J genes are TRBV3-1 and TRBJ2-7; no definite D call. The CDR3 runs 12 residues. Between the trimmed V and J ends, which lost 2 bases and 3 bases, there was a span of 5 bases. Germline CDR1 is LGHDT and CDR2 is YNNKEL (reference sequence). Here the CDR3 reads CASSQNRYEQYF. CDR3 sequence (DNA): TGTGCCAGCAGCCAAAACCGCTACGAGCAGTACTTC.

This chain uses TRBV20-1 with TRBJ2-7; D is unclear. V was shortened by 1 base and J by 0 bases, with 4 bases between the two germline ends. The CDR3 has 12 amino acids. Germline V gene data show CDR1 as DFQATT and CDR2 as SNEGSKA (reference sequence). The CDR3 loop is CSARADSYEQYF. In nucleotides, the CDR3 is TGCAGTGCTAGAGCGGACTCCTACGAGCAGTACTTC.

This rearrangement joins TRBV12-3 or TRBV12-4 to TRBJ2-3; TRBD2 agrees at 8 bases. V was pared by 5 bases and J by 3 bases, with 7 bases of the junction left unmatched. There are 15 residues in the CDR3. This CDR3 reads CASSPGGGRTDTQYF. DNA of the CDR3: TGTGCCAGCAGTCCTGGGGGCGGGAGGACAGATACGCAGTATTTT.

This chain connects TRBV29-1 to TRBJ2-2; D uncertain. Trimming cost V 3 bases and J 1 base, with 9 bases left between them. CDR3 size: 14 residues. Looked up from germline, CDR1 is SQVTM and CDR2 is ANQGSEA. CDR3 sequence (DNA): TGCAGCGTTGAGGACCCCATGAACACCGGGGAGCTGTTTTTT. Translated, it gives CSVEDPMNTGELFF.

The chain carries TRBV29-1 and TRBJ2-5; D unresolved. The CDR3 has 13 residues. Deletions cut 4 bases from V and 1 base from J, with 10 bases between. CDR1 SQVTM and CDR2 ANQGSEA come from the germline V gene. CDR3 coding DNA: TGCAGCGTTGCGTCACAACCCCAAGAGACCCAGTACTTC. Its translation: CSVASQPQETQYF.

The chain uses TRBV9 and TRBJ2-1; D remains ambiguous. The CDR3 length is 13 residues. Germline CDR1 is SGDLS and CDR2 is YYNGEE. Deletions cut 1 base from V and 4 bases from J, with 6 bases between. CDR3: CASSVSPYNEQFF. In nucleotides, the CDR3 is TGTGCCAGCAGCGTAAGTCCGTACAATGAGCAGTTCTTC.

The chain recombines TRBV2 with TRBJ2-1; 7 positions agree with TRBD1. Trimming cost V 3 bases and J 10 bases; bases outside gene matches: 6. The CDR3 covers 13 residues. CDR1 SNHLY and CDR2 FYNNEI come from the germline V gene. CDR3 DNA sequence: TGTGCCAGCAGTGAGAGGGGGACAGCCGAGCAGTTCTTC. Protein: CASSERGTAEQFF.

This chain links TRBV5-1 with TRBJ2-2; D perhaps matches TRBD2 (5 bases). The ends were cut back, 0 bases at V and 1 base at J, with 7 bases in the middle. The V gene's germline CDR1 is SGHRS and CDR2 YFSETQ. This CDR3 is built from 15 residues. The CDR3 region is CASSLGTWNTGELFF. DNA of the CDR3: TGCGCCAGCAGCTTGGGGACTTGGAACACCGGGGAGCTGTTTTTT.